The clone carrying this TCR beta chain appeared a single time. The data stem from a study of technical replicates of blood from a few donors. Profiled with immunoSEQ multiplex PCR; TCRdb holds only in-frame clones, not every one. The data contain around 65,000 clones, around 87% of them seen just once; the ten biggest clones take up 5%. Germline trimming cut 6 bases from V and 3 bases from J; bases unmatched to any gene: 11. Germline CDR1 is MNHNY and CDR2 is SVGAGI (reference sequence). This CDR3 is 15 amino acids long. V and J are TRBV6-6 and TRBJ2-7; TRBD2 matches 7 bases. The TCR originated in a human donor in good health. Some clones in this sample may be carry-over from other donors' samples. The sample comprised PBMCs. DNA for the CDR3: TGTGCCAGCAGCCCCGACAGCGCTAGCGGCTACGAGCAGTACTTC. Residues: CASSPDSASGYEQYF.